This T cell receptor beta chain emerged from a study of T cell repertoires in cytomegalovirus infection. At the level of the study: Recently described HLA-C-restricted plus well-studied HLA-B-restricted CMV epitopes were used. Public TCR beta signatures were indicative of both CMV infection and a matching HLA type.

Each CDR3 protein is one row after TCRdb ran MiXCR on the reads. Among about 330,000 distinct CDR3 sequences listed, about 32% were seen once. Study-wide findings and caveats: The ex vivo response was dominated by HLA-C-restricted CMV-specific TCR beta clonotypes. CMV carriers with the relevant HLA were identified by cumulative public TCR beta family frequency.

This clonotype was recorded at least ten times. Its antigen remains unidentified. The CDR3 runs to 15 residues. Germline V CDR1 and CDR2: MNHEY, SMNVEV (reference sequence). Deletions cut 1 base from V and 2 bases from J, with 8 bases between. The sample here was cultured PBMCs, taken from culture after CMV antigen stimulation. The receptor's source is a human donor in good health (CMV status not recorded). Some clones in this sample may be carry-over from other donors' samples. This chain connects TRBV27 to TRBJ2-2, with D possibly matching TRBD1 (6 bases). The CDR3 reads CASSLYRANTGELFF. The CDR3, as DNA: TGTGCCAGCAGTTTATACAGGGCAAACACCGGGGAGCTGTTTTTT.